These 24 T cell receptor beta chains originate from one sample sequenced in a study of T cells expressing NK-cell markers. For each CDR3 protein, TCRdb gives one entry from its re-call of the 5' RACE reads, without DNA. Recorded here are approximately 380,000 distinct CDR3 sequences; the top ten clones represent around 4.9%. The sample taken for sequencing was blood T cells: a sorted CD56 or NKG2C T cell subset, CD4+ or CD8+ T cells, or bulk PBMC T cells (not recorded which). The receptors here all came from a man between 18 and 69 years old in good health.

This chain connects TRBV6-2 or TRBV6-3 to TRBJ1-2; TCRdb's D call of TRBD1 is untestable without DNA. The CDR3 totals 14 residues. Germline V gives CDR1 MNHEY, CDR2 SVGEGT. This CDR3 reads CASSRTGDNYGYTF.

The chain employs TRBV6-5 and TRBJ1-2. This CDR3 spans 16 amino acids. Germline V CDR1 and CDR2: MNHEY, SVGAGI. The CDR3 is CASSYERGTAAYGYTF.

The chain uses TRBV5-5 and TRBJ2-7; absent DNA, TCRdb's TRBD1 call cannot be checked. The CDR3 has 13 residues. CDR1 and CDR2 from the germline V gene are SGHKS and YYEKEE (reference sequence). CDR3 in amino acids: CASSAVRGYEQYF.

V usage is TRBV20-1 and J usage is TRBJ2-5; the D gene TCRdb calls, TRBD1, cannot be checked with no DNA. Germline CDR1 is DFQATT and CDR2 is SNEGSKA (reference sequence). The CDR3 is made up of 14 amino acids. The CDR3 sequence is CSALRQGRQETQYF.

The chain carries TRBV6-1 and TRBJ2-3; TCRdb reports TRBD1, a call that lacks DNA to check it against. Germline V gene data show CDR1 as MNHNS and CDR2 as SASEGT. The length of the CDR3 is 15 residues. The CDR3 sequence is CASTHKGGITDTQYF.

The J gene is TRBJ2-3, the V gene TRBV5-3. TRBV5-3 is an ORF, with its function uncertain. The CDR3 is made up of 17 amino acids. CDR3: CARSDLGRIPHADTQYF.

The genes are TRBV20-1 and TRBJ2-6. In germline, CDR1 is DFQATT, CDR2 SNEGSKA (reference sequence). This CDR3 spans 16 amino acids. The CDR3 loop is CSARETRSSGANVLTF.

J is TRBJ2-3 and V is TRBV5-1; the D gene TCRdb calls, TRBD1, cannot be checked with no DNA. Germline lookup yields CDR1 SGHRS and CDR2 YFSETQ. This CDR3 is built from 17 residues. CDR3 protein: CASSPTPGAGRTDTQYF.

This chain joins TRBV12-3 or TRBV12-4 and TRBJ2-3; the TCRdb call, TRBD2, lacks DNA for checking. The CDR3 has 13 amino acids. This CDR3 reads CASSWRASDTQYF.

V usage is TRBV5-1 and J usage is TRBJ1-1; absent DNA, TCRdb's TRBD1 call cannot be checked. This CDR3 contains 16 residues. Germline assignment: CDR1 SGHRS and CDR2 YFSETQ. This CDR3 reads CASTDRGGFGNTEAFF.

The chain joins TRBV19 to TRBJ2-3; the D call of TRBD1 rests on TCRdb alone, since no DNA is present to check it. The CDR3 spans 15 residues. Germline loops: CDR1 LNHDA, CDR2 SQIVND (reference sequence). The CDR3 protein is CASSVDRLSTDTQYF.

V and J are TRBV7-2 and TRBJ2-5; TCRdb's D gene call, TRBD2, goes unchecked for lack of DNA. The germline CDR1 and CDR2 sequences are SGHTA and FQGNSA. CDR3 length equals 18 residues. The CDR3 protein is CASSLTPTTSGGAKTQYF.

The chain joins TRBV14 to TRBJ2-2; as DNA is missing, the TRBD2 call by TCRdb cannot be tested. CDR1 and CDR2 from the germline V gene are SGHDN and FVKESK. The length of the CDR3 is 16 residues. The chain's CDR3 is CASSQDGGPRDGELFF.

V and J are TRBV5-1 and TRBJ1-6. Germline V gene data show CDR1 as SGHRS and CDR2 as YFSETQ. The CDR3 sequence is 15 residues long. CDR3 region: CASSLAGGGNSPLHF.

The chain employs TRBV19 and TRBJ1-3. CDR1 is LNHDA and CDR2 is SQIVND in the germline V gene (reference sequence). The CDR3 loop spans 17 amino acids. CDR3 residues: CASSIDLPALSGNTIYF.

The chain links TRBV7-8 to TRBJ1-3. Germline CDR1 SGHVS, CDR2 FQNEAQ. The CDR3 length is 11 residues. CDR3 in amino acids: CASRTGNTIYF. Based on the CDR3 plus reference TRBV7-8 and TRBJ1-3, the full variable domain is GAGVSQSPRYKVAKRGQDVALRCDPISGHVSLFWYQQALGQGPEFLTYFQNEAQLDKSGLPSDRFFAERPEGSVSTLKIQRTQQEDSAVYLCASRTGNTIYFGEGSWLTVV.

V usage is TRBV20-1 and J usage is TRBJ2-7; with no DNA, the TCRdb D assignment of TRBD1 cannot be verified. Germline V gives CDR1 DFQATT, CDR2 SNEGSKA (reference sequence). The CDR3 covers 14 residues. CDR3 residues: CSVMDTYHSYEQYF.

This sequence joins TRBV20-1 and TRBJ1-1; the TCRdb call, TRBD1, lacks DNA for checking. The CDR3 is 14 residues long. Germline V gives CDR1 DFQATT, CDR2 SNEGSKA (reference sequence). CDR3: CSARVGGARTEAFF.

The chain employs TRBV7-3 and TRBJ2-7; TCRdb calls TRBD1, which cannot be checked without DNA. CDR1 is SGHTA and CDR2 is FQGTGA in the germline V gene. The length of the CDR3 is 21 residues. The CDR3 spells CASSLIWPGAGEDPRNYEQYF.

The J gene is TRBJ1-6, the V gene TRBV6-6; the D call from TCRdb, TRBD1, cannot be confirmed without DNA. Germline lookup yields CDR1 MNHNY and CDR2 SVGAGI (reference sequence). The CDR3 length is 13 residues. This chain's CDR3 is CASMGTGSSPLHF.

The chain carries TRBV3-1 and TRBJ1-2; TCRdb reports TRBD1, a call that lacks DNA to check it against. CDR1 LGHDT and CDR2 YNNKEL come from the germline V gene (reference sequence). The CDR3 covers 14 residues. CDR3 loop: CASSHGQGRYGYTF.

CDR3 protein: CASRSAGADTQYF. This rearrangement joins TRBV5-1 to TRBJ2-3; TCRdb designates TRBD1, a call that cannot be tested without DNA. Germline CDR1 SGHRS, CDR2 YFSETQ. This CDR3 has 13 residues.

This sequence joins TRBV20-1 and TRBJ2-3; TCRdb's D call, TRBD2, is unchecked because there is no DNA. The CDR3 is 15 residues long. Germline V CDR1 and CDR2: DFQATT, SNEGSKA (reference sequence). The CDR3 loop reads CSALPRQGGSYTQYF.

This sequence joins TRBV4-1 and TRBJ2-7; TCRdb gives TRBD2 as the D gene, but with no DNA this cannot be confirmed. The germline V gene encodes CDR1 MGHRA and CDR2 YSYEKL. This CDR3 comprises 18 residues. The CDR3 loop reads CASSQFSLPAKKSYEQYF.